This T cell receptor beta chain is drawn from a study of multiple sclerosis patients with progressive multifocal leukoencephalopathy. Sequencing was performed with immunoSEQ multiplex PCR; in TCRdb, only in-frame clones are kept and a portion is missing. The sample includes approximately 30,000 clones, about 87% of them seen just once. The time point here: time of PML onset. Natalizumab-treated patients developed PML between roughly 16 and 60 months into natalizumab therapy. The clonotype comes from a woman in her thirties or forties with progressive multifocal leukoencephalopathy. Here the sequenced sample was PBMCs, taken from a patient treated with natalizumab.

The CDR3 here is CAWTGQGGQPQHF. The CDR3 DNA reads as TGTGCCTGGACAGGACAGGGGGGTCAGCCCCAGCATTTT. J is TRBJ1-5 and V is TRBV30; 10 bases line up with TRBD1. Germline V gene lookup returns CDR1 GTSNPN and CDR2 SVGIG (reference sequence). Trimming cost V 4 bases and J 6 bases; bases outside gene matches: 3. CDR3 size: 13 residues.